This TCR beta chain was sequenced for a study of T-cell memory formation after mild COVID-19. Barcoded TCR alpha and TCR beta cDNA libraries with UMIs came from 5'RACE using constant-segment primers. TCRdb analysed the 5' RACE reads with MiXCR anew, one entry per CDR3 protein. Among approximately 240,000 distinct CDR3 sequences listed, about 17% were seen once. The germline V gene has CDR1 DFQATT and CDR2 SNEGSKA (reference sequence). Between the trimmed V and J ends, which lost 6 bases and 1 base, there was a span of 17 bases. This CDR3 has 15 amino acids. This clonotype was found once. Its antigen is still unknown. The study, taken as a whole, reports: Still unconfirmed is whether the second-wave clones peaking on day 37 recognized SARS-CoV-2. Later expanders leaned CD4+, whereas day 15 to 85 contracting clones were balanced CD4/CD8. Those CD4+ clones that contracted were mainly in CM and EM (CD8+ ones in EMRA).

Sequencing was performed on PBMCs or a T cell subset sorted from them (not recorded which). This TCR was recovered from a man between 18 and 35 years old who had mild COVID-19 (a few samples of this study predate the infection). Cell type and time point are not known. The rearrangement joins TRBV20-1 to TRBJ2-3, with D hard to call. The CDR3 DNA reads TGCAGTGCCAGTCAAAGGGTATGGGGCACAGATACGCAGTATTTT. Translation: CSASQRVWGTDTQYF.